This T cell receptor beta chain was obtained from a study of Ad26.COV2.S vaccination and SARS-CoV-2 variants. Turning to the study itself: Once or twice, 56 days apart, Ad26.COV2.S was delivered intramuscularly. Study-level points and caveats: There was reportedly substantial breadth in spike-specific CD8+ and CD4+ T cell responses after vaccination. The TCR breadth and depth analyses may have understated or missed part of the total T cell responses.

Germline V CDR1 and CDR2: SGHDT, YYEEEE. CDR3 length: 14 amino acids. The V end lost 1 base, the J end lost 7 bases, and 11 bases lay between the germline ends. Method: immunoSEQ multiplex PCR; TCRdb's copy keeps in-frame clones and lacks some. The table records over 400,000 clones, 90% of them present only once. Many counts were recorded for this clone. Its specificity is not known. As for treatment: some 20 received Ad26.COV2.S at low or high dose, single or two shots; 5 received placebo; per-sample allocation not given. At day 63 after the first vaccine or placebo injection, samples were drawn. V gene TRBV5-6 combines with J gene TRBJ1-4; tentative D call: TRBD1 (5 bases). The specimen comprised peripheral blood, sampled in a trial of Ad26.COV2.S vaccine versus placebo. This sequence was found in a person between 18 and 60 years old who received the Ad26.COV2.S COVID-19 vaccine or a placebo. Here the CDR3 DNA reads TGTGCCAGCAGCTTGTTAGGGGCGGCTGAAAAACTGTTTTTT. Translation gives CASSLLGAAEKLFF. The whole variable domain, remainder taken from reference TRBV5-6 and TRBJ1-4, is DAGVTQSPTHLIKTRGQQVTLRCSPKSGHDTVSWYQQALGQGPQFIFQYYEEEERQRGNFPDRFSGHQFPNYSSELNVNALLLGDSALYLCASSLLGAAEKLFFGSGTQLSVL.